This T cell receptor beta chain comes out of a study of blood T cell repertoires in COVID-19. Study as a whole: In each case, the material was cDNA or gDNA derived from T cells, B-cell-depleted T cells, or PBMCs.

Germline CDR1 is MNHEY and CDR2 is SVGAGI. V trimming: 5 bases; J trimming: 4 bases; junction bases outside the gene matches: 2. This CDR3 has 13 amino acids. Across about 22 US areas, participants ranged in age from about 18 to 100 years. Clinical history reported by participants formed the basis on which cohorts were assigned. Method: immunoSEQ multiplex PCR; TCRdb's copy keeps in-frame clones and lacks some. Here the sample spans hundreds of thousands of clones, approximately 80% being singletons. This clonotype originated in a man aged 25-45 years with acute COVID-19. The sample taken for sequencing was PBMCs or T cells enriched from blood (not recorded which). V usage is TRBV6-5 and J usage is TRBJ2-5; 9 nucleotides agree with TRBD1. The CDR3 sequence: CASSLTGGETQYF. The DNA for the CDR3 is TGTGCCAGCAGTCTGACAGGGGGAGAGACCCAGTACTTC.